The 16 T cell receptor beta chains below come from one sample, sequenced in a study of T cell repertoires in cytomegalovirus infection. TCRdb independently ran MiXCR on the reads; one entry per CDR3 protein. In the table there are more than 150,000 distinct CDR3 sequences, 23% of which are singletons. The sequencing input was PBMCs. Receptor source: a human donor in good health (CMV status not recorded). Some clones in this sample may be carry-over from other donors' samples.

J is TRBJ1-4 and V is TRBV12-3 or TRBV12-4; 9 bases match TRBD1. This CDR3 is 15 amino acids long. V shed 6 bases, J shed 6 bases, and the junction held 8 bases outside the gene matches. This chain's CDR3 is CASRLDRGYDEKLFF. CDR3 DNA: TGTGCCAGCAGACTGGACAGGGGTTACGATGAAAAACTGTTTTTT.

This clonotype was found once. With a much larger clone just one base away, this may be a read error. The chain joins TRBV7-8 to TRBJ1-1; D is undetermined. CDR3 length: 14 amino acids. Germline V CDR1 and CDR2: SGHVS, FQNEAQ. V gave up 1 base and J gave up 6 bases, with 12 bases separating them. Here the CDR3 DNA reads TGTGCCAGCAGCTTAGGCAGGCTGGGCGCTGAAGCTTTCTTT. Protein sequence: CASSLGRLGAEAFF. Full variable domain (missing parts from reference TRBV7-8 and TRBJ1-1): GAGVSQSPRYKVAKRGQDVALRCDPISGHVSLFWYQQALGQGPEFLTYFQNEAQLDKSGLPSDRFFAERPEGSVSTLKIQRTQQEDSAVYLCASSLGRLGAEAFFGQGTRLTVV.

V usage is TRBV7-3 and J usage is TRBJ2-2; perhaps TRBD2 as D (5 bases). This CDR3 is built from 14 residues. With 5 bases removed from V and 5 bases from J, the gap between germline ends came to 12 bases. Germline V gene lookup returns CDR1 SGHTA and CDR2 FQGTGA. This CDR3 is CASSPGLKTGELFF. In DNA, the CDR3 is TGTGCCAGCAGCCCCGGACTGAAAACCGGGGAGCTGTTTTTT. Combining the CDR3 with reference TRBV7-3 and TRBJ2-2 gives the whole variable domain GAGVSQTPSNKVTEKGKYVELRCDPISGHTALYWYRQSLGQGPEFLIYFQGTGAADDSGLPNDRFFAVRPEGSVSTLKIQRTERGDSAVYLCASSPGLKTGELFFGEGSRLTVL.

This chain links TRBV2 with TRBJ2-1, with 10 bases that match TRBD1. CDR1 is SNHLY and CDR2 is FYNNEI in the germline V gene. V was clipped by 6 bases and J by 2 bases; unmatched bases: 4. The CDR3 totals 15 residues. The CDR3: CASRAGQGAYNEQFF. For the CDR3, the DNA is TGTGCCAGCAGGGCTGGACAGGGGGCCTACAATGAGCAGTTCTTC.

This clonotype turned up a few times. This rearrangement joins TRBV5-6 to TRBJ1-1, with a possible D match to TRBD1 (5 bases). In germline, CDR1 is SGHDT, CDR2 YYEEEE. The CDR3 is made up of 15 amino acids. Trimming cost V 0 bases and J 0 bases, with 9 bases left between them. CDR3 sequence reads: CASSLAGGLNTEAFF. The DNA of the CDR3 is TGTGCCAGCAGCTTGGCCGGGGGTTTGAACACTGAAGCTTTCTTT.

The chain employs TRBV5-1 and TRBJ2-7; D call uncertain. The CDR3 covers 12 residues. Germline assignment: CDR1 SGHRS and CDR2 YFSETQ. Trimming removed 0 bases at V and 6 bases at J, with 7 bases between. The CDR3 sequence is CASSLVGLEQYF. The CDR3, as DNA: TGCGCCAGCAGCTTGGTAGGCCTCGAGCAGTACTTC.

The chain uses TRBV20-1 and TRBJ2-5, with 15 bases that match TRBD2. The germline V gene encodes CDR1 DFQATT and CDR2 SNEGSKA (reference sequence). V dropped 3 bases and J dropped 3; count of bases not matched to a gene: 2. The CDR3 length is 15 residues. The CDR3: CSASRTSGREETQYF. The DNA for the CDR3 is TGCAGTGCTAGCCGGACTAGCGGGAGGGAAGAGACCCAGTACTTC.

This clonotype has at least ten counts. This chain connects TRBV7-3 to TRBJ2-1; 7 bases are a match to TRBD2. Trimming at V came to 2 bases and at J to 1 base, leaving 5 bases not matched to a gene. CDR3 length equals 16 residues. The V gene's germline CDR1 is SGHTA and CDR2 FQGTGA. For the CDR3, the DNA is TGTGCCAGCAGCTTATCGGCGGGAGCTTCCTACAATGAGCAGTTCTTC. Translating gives CASSLSAGASYNEQFF.

The V gene is TRBV7-6, the J gene TRBJ1-2; maybe TRBD1 (5 bases). The germline V and J ends were trimmed by 1 base and 7 bases, with 13 bases remaining between them. Germline values: CDR1 SGHVS, CDR2 FNYEAQ. This CDR3 comprises 14 residues. CDR3 sequence: CASSLGEWGPGYTF. DNA of the CDR3: TGTGCCAGCAGCTTAGGCGAATGGGGACCTGGCTACACCTTC.

This clonotype appeared a few times. The J gene is TRBJ2-7, the V gene TRBV19, with 7 bases fitting TRBD2. With V trimmed by 1 base and J by 4 bases, 1 base remained unmatched. This CDR3 contains 13 residues. Germline V gene data show CDR1 as LNHDA and CDR2 as SQIVND (reference sequence). Here the CDR3 DNA reads TGTGCCAGTAGTATAGCGCGGGAGTACGAGCAGTACTTC. This codes for CASSIAREYEQYF.

This clonotype was recorded at least ten times. The chain uses TRBV20-1 and TRBJ1-6; D gene unclear. Germline assignment: CDR1 DFQATT and CDR2 SNEGSKA (reference sequence). CDR3 length: 13 residues. The germline V and J ends were trimmed by 3 bases and 6 bases, with 9 bases remaining between them. The CDR3 spells CSARSGLNSPLHF. The CDR3 DNA reads as TGCAGTGCTAGGTCAGGTCTTAATTCACCCCTCCACTTT.

This clonotype occurred a few times. The chain couples TRBV2 to TRBJ1-2; tentatively, D is TRBD1 (6 bases). This CDR3 is 16 amino acids long. V lost 0 bases to trimming and J lost 5 bases, with 16 bases between them. Germline V gene sequence: CDR1 SNHLY, CDR2 FYNNEI. DNA for the CDR3: TGTGCCAGCAGTGAAGCGCTTCTTGGGACATATTATGGCTACACCTTC. It is translated as CASSEALLGTYYGYTF.

V and J are TRBV7-3 and TRBJ2-1; 14 bases align to TRBD2. Germline V gene data show CDR1 as SGHTA and CDR2 as FQGTGA. Trimming cost V 5 bases and J 5 bases; bases outside gene matches: 2. The CDR3 spans 15 residues. CDR3 protein: CASSPGLAGDNEQFF. CDR3 nucleotides: TGTGCCAGCAGCCCGGGACTAGCGGGGGACAATGAGCAGTTCTTC.

This clonotype has more than one count but fewer than ten. The gene calls are TRBV5-4 and TRBJ2-5, with D perhaps matching TRBD2 (5 bases). The germline CDR1 and CDR2 sequences are SGHNT and YYREEE (reference sequence). Between the trimmed V and J ends, which lost 5 bases and 1 base, there was a span of 9 bases. The CDR3 sequence is 13 residues long. The CDR3 sequence is CASRDSGQETQYF. DNA for the CDR3: TGTGCCAGCAGGGACTCAGGCCAAGAGACCCAGTACTTC.

A remark on this clonotype: This sequence may be a read error, since a much larger clone differs from it by one base. The chain couples TRBV12-3 or TRBV12-4 to TRBJ1-5, with 10 bases matching TRBD1. The better agreement between TRBJ2-3 and the DNA end casts doubt on the J call. The CDR3 contains 16 residues. CDR3 in DNA: TGTGCCAGCAGTTTAATGAGGGACAGGGGCAATCAGCCCCAGTATTTT. Its protein product is CASSLMRDRGNQPQYF.

The gene calls are TRBV15 and TRBJ1-5; D is unclear. Trimming cost V 1 base and J 0 bases, with 7 bases left between them. The CDR3 length is 15 residues. Germline V gives CDR1 LNHNV, CDR2 YYDKDF (reference sequence). The CDR3 sequence is CATSRAVASNQPQHF. The DNA for the CDR3 is TGTGCCACCAGCAGAGCGGTTGCTAGCAATCAGCCCCAGCATTTT.